This TCR beta chain is from a study of cytomegalovirus exposure and HLA in healthy donors. Comments on this clone: The antigen remains unidentified.

Use of 60 Vbeta and 13 Jbeta primers characterized the PCR. As handled by the study authors: A follow-up analysis tallied 73 million or so unique TCR beta chains, roughly 11 million shared. Method: immunoSEQ multiplex PCR; TCRdb's copy keeps in-frame clones and lacks some. V and J calls and clone size are as listed in that table; D and trimming were resolved from the DNA. This sample has more than 100,000 clones; 82% occur once, and the top ten carry about 7.5%. Study-wide findings and caveats: With high specificity and sensitivity, the classifier reportedly diagnosed cytomegalovirus status.

The CDR3 consists of 18 residues. Germline CDR1 is MNHEY and CDR2 is SMNVEV (reference sequence). V dropped 5 bases and J dropped 2 bases, with 21 bases sitting between them. The genes are TRBV27 and TRBJ1-4; D might be TRBD1 (5 bases). This clonotype was obtained from a woman aged 50 to 60 in good health and CMV-seropositive. The sequencing input was PBMCs. CDR3 protein: CASSLKNGPGDTNEKLFF. The CDR3 region has the DNA TGTGCCAGCAGTCTTAAAAACGGGCCGGGGGACACTAATGAAAAACTGTTTTTT.